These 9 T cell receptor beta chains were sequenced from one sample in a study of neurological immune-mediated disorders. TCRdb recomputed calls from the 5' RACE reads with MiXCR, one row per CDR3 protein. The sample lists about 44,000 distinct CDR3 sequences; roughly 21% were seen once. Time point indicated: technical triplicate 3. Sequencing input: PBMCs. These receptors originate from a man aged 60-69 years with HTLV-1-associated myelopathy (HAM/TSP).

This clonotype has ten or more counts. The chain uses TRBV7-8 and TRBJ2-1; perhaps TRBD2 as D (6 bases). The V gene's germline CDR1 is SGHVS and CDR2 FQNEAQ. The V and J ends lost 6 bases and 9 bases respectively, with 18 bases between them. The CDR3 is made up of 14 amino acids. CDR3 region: CASSSGLVGGEQFF. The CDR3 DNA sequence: TGTGCCAGCAGTTCGGGACTTGTAGGTGGTGAGCAGTTCTTC. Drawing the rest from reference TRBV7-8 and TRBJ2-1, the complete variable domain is GAGVSQSPRYKVAKRGQDVALRCDPISGHVSLFWYQQALGQGPEFLTYFQNEAQLDKSGLPSDRFFAERPEGSVSTLKIQRTQQEDSAVYLCASSSGLVGGEQFFGPGTRLTVL.

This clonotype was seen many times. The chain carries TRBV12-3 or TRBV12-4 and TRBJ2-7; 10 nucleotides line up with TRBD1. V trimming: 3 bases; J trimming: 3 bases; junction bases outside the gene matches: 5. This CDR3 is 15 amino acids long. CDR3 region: CASSFRDRGSYEQYF. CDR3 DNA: TGTGCCAGCAGTTTCCGGGACAGGGGAAGCTACGAGCAGTACTTC.

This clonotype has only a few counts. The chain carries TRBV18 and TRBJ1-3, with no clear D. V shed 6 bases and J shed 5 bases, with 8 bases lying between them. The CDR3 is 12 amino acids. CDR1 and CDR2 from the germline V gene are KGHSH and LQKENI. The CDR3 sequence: CASSPARNTIYF. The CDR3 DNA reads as TGTGCCAGCTCCCCGGCTAGAAACACCATATATTTT.

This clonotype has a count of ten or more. The CDR3 loop reads CASSLDGGETQYF. For the CDR3, the DNA is TGTGCCAGCAGCTTAGACGGGGGAGAGACCCAGTACTTC. The V call is TRBV7-9, the J call TRBJ2-5, with D perhaps TRBD2 (6 bases). The length of the CDR3 is 13 residues. V was clipped by 1 base and J by 4 bases, with 7 bases between them. The germline V gene has CDR1 SEHNR and CDR2 FQNEAQ (reference sequence).

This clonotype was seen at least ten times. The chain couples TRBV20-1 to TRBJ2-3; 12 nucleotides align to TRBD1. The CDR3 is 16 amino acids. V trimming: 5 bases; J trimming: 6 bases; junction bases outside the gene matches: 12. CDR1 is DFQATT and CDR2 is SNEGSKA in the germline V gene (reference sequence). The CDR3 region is CSAGDSGTGGFDTQYF. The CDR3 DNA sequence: TGCAGTGCTGGGGATTCCGGGACAGGGGGCTTCGATACGCAGTATTTT.

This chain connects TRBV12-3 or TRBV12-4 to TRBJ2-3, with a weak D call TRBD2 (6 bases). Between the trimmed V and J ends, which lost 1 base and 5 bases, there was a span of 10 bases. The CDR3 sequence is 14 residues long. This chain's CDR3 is CASSLELARDTQYF. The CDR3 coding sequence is TGTGCCAGCAGTTTAGAACTAGCTCGAGATACGCAGTATTTT.

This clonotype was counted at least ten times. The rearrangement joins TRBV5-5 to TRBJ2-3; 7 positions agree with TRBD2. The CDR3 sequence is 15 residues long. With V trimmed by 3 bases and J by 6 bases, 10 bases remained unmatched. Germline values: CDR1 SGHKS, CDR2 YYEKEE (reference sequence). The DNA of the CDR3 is TGTGCCAGCAGCTCCGTCCCGCGGGAGAAGGATACGCAGTATTTT. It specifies CASSSVPREKDTQYF.

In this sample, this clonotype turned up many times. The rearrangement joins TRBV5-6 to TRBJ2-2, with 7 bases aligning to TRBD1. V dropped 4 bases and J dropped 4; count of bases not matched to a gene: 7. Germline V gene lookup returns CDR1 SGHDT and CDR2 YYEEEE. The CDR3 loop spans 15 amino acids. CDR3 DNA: TGTGCCAGCAGCATAACCGGGACAGCCACCGGGGAGCTGTTTTTT. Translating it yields CASSITGTATGELFF.

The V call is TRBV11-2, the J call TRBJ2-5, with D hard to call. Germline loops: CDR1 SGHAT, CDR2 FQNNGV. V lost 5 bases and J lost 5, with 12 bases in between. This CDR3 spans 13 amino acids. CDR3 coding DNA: TGTGCCAGCAGCCTGGCCGTGGGGGAGACCCAGTACTTC. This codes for CASSLAVGETQYF.